This T cell receptor beta chain was observed in a study of graft-versus-host responses after intestinal transplantation. As for the study in general: Induction with anti-thymocyte globulin, then tacrolimus and steroids for roughly 3 years, was given to all recipients.

CDR3 length: 19 amino acids. Some clones are missing from TCRdb's copy, which holds only in-frame ones; the method was immunoSEQ multiplex PCR. There are roughly 110,000 clones in the sample; about nine tenths occur only once, and around 0.7% lies in the top ten. Notes on this clone: Its target is not known.

Whole-study findings and limits: An association linked early post-transplant HvG declines with peak circulating GvH clone levels. Among recipient marrow samples, GvH clones were found; some appeared first in ileum or blood.

The chain combines TRBV21-1 with TRBJ2-1. TRBV21-1 is a known pseudogene. Source: unstimulated CD4+ T cells sorted from spleen or lymph node cells, taken before transplant. This clonotype was obtained from a human donor who was the organ donor for an intestinal transplant. The DNA for the CDR3 is TGTGCCAGCTGCCGAAATACGGGACCCTTTTTTAGCTCCTACAATGAGCAGTTCTTC. Protein product: CASCRNTGPFFSSYNEQFF.